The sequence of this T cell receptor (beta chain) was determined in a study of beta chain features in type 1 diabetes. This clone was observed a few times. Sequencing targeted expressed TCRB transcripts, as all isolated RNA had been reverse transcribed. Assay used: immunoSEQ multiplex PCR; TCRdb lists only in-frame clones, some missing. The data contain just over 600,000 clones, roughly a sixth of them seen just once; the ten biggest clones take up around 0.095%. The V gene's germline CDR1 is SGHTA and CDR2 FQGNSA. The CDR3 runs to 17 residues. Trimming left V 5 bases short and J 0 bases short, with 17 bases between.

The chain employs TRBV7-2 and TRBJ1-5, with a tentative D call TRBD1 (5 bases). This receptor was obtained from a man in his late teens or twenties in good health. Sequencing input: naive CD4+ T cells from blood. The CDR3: CASSPRQAGYSNQPQHF. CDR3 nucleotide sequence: TGTGCCAGCAGCCCACGCCAGGCAGGGTATAGCAATCAGCCCCAGCATTTT.